The 16 T cell receptor beta chains below come from one sample, sequenced in a study of cytomegalovirus exposure and HLA in healthy donors. The PCR had 60 Vbeta and 13 Jbeta primers. Some clones are missing from TCRdb's copy, which holds only in-frame ones; the method was immunoSEQ multiplex PCR. The sample includes roughly 200,000 clones, 86% seen only once; the top ten take around 0.3%. The sequencing sample was made of PBMCs. The receptors stem from a woman aged 25 to 39 in good health and CMV-seronegative.

The genes are TRBV9 and TRBJ2-3; 8 bases are shared with TRBD2. The CDR3 has 16 residues. Germline V lookup: CDR1 SGDLS, CDR2 YYNGEE. The junction had 7 bases not matched to a gene; V was cut back by 4 bases and J by 0 bases. The CDR3 loop reads CASSPPTSESTDTQYF. CDR3 sequence (DNA): TGTGCCAGCAGCCCCCCGACTAGCGAGAGCACAGATACGCAGTATTTT.

The chain couples TRBV5-1 to TRBJ2-7, with 10 bases matching TRBD1. The CDR3 covers 16 residues. Germline-derived CDR1 and CDR2 are SGHRS and YFSETQ. Unmatched junction bases numbered 10, after V lost 4 bases and J lost 3 bases. This chain's CDR3 is CASSRGQGKEDYEQYF. Here the CDR3 DNA reads TGCGCCAGCAGCAGGGGACAGGGGAAGGAGGACTACGAGCAGTACTTC.

The rearrangement links TRBV28 to TRBJ2-3; 7 bases line up with TRBD1. The CDR3 runs 12 residues. Germline CDR1 reads MDHEN; CDR2 reads SYDVKM. The V segment lost 6 bases and the J segment 7 bases; nucleotides outside the gene matches: 4. The CDR3 loop reads CASRTGVHTQYF. CDR3 DNA sequence: TGTGCCAGCAGAACAGGGGTCCATACGCAGTATTTT.

The chain links TRBV11-3 to TRBJ2-7, with a tentative D call TRBD1 (5 bases). Germline V gene sequence: CDR1 SGHNT, CDR2 YENEEA. The CDR3 loop spans 12 amino acids. Trimming stripped 6 bases from V and 0 bases from J, with 6 bases between. CDR3 region: CASRTVSYEQYF. CDR3 coding DNA: TGTGCCAGCAGGACAGTCTCCTACGAGCAGTACTTC.

This clone was found once. This chain connects TRBV11-3 to TRBJ2-3; 7 bases agree with TRBD1. This CDR3 spans 15 amino acids. Germline loops: CDR1 SGHNT, CDR2 YENEEA. Trimming cost V 0 bases and J 2 bases; bases outside gene matches: 2. CDR3 sequence: CASSLDRGNTDTQYF. CDR3 in DNA: TGTGCCAGCAGCTTAGACAGGGGGAACACAGATACGCAGTATTTT.

This clone turned up a few times. The chain uses TRBV5-4 and TRBJ2-5; TRBD2 aligns across 8 bases. With 0 bases clipped from V and 2 bases from J, the junction kept 6 bases outside the gene matches. In germline, CDR1 is SGHNT, CDR2 YYREEE (reference sequence). The length of the CDR3 is 16 residues. CDR3 in DNA: TGTGCCAGCAGCTTGGCTCCAGCGGGAGTTCAAGAGACCCAGTACTTC. Translating it yields CASSLAPAGVQETQYF.

The V call is TRBV7-9, the J call TRBJ2-1; 8 bases agree with TRBD1. The V gene end was trimmed by 1 base and the J gene end by 8 bases; junction bases not matched to a gene: 13. Per germline, CDR1 SEHNR and CDR2 FQNEAQ (reference sequence). The length of the CDR3 is 17 residues. In DNA, the CDR3 is TGTGCCAGCAGCTTAGTTGGACAGGGAGTGGTATCTTATGAGCAGTTCTTC. Translated, it gives CASSLVGQGVVSYEQFF.

This chain uses TRBV5-1 with TRBJ2-1; D gene unclear. Germline loops: CDR1 SGHRS, CDR2 YFSETQ. With 4 bases removed from V and 0 bases from J, the gap between germline ends came to 17 bases. The CDR3 extends over 17 amino acids. The CDR3 coding sequence is TGCGCCAGCAGCGAGATTAGCCTAATCAGCTCCTACAATGAGCAGTTCTTC. This sequence encodes CASSEISLISSYNEQFF.

J is TRBJ1-3 and V is TRBV5-6, with TRBD1 matching 8 bases. Trimming at V came to 0 bases and at J to 0 bases, leaving 2 bases not matched to a gene. This CDR3 has 16 amino acids. Germline lookup yields CDR1 SGHDT and CDR2 YYEEEE. The CDR3 loop reads CASSLGQGASGNTIYF. The CDR3 DNA reads as TGTGCCAGCAGCTTGGGGCAGGGGGCCTCTGGAAACACCATATATTTT.

This clone was picked up one time. V gene TRBV7-3 combines with J gene TRBJ2-5; 9 bases are a match to TRBD2. The CDR3 runs 15 residues. CDR1 SGHTA and CDR2 FQGTGA come from the germline V gene. J lost 4 bases, V lost 2 bases, and 5 bases had no gene match. For the CDR3, the DNA is TGTGCCAGCAGCTTAGTAGCGGGAGTGGGAGAGACCCAGTACTTC. Translation: CASSLVAGVGETQYF.

The chain links TRBV27 to TRBJ2-3; 9 nucleotides align to TRBD2. Germline V gene data show CDR1 as MNHEY and CDR2 as SMNVEV (reference sequence). J lost 3 bases, V lost 2 bases, and 3 bases had no gene match. The CDR3 is made up of 15 amino acids. The CDR3 loop is CASSLIAGVTDTQYF. The CDR3, as DNA: TGTGCCAGCAGTTTAATAGCGGGGGTTACAGATACGCAGTATTTT.

The DNA for the CDR3 is TGTGCCTCCTACCTAGAACGAGAGCAGTACTTC. As protein: CASYLEREQYF. The genes are TRBV30 and TRBJ2-7, with D uncertain. The V gene's germline CDR1 is GTSNPN and CDR2 SVGIG (reference sequence). The V end was cut by 7 bases, the J end by 7 bases, with 14 bases between. This CDR3 is 11 amino acids long.

A note on this clone: Distinct nucleotide sequences in the sample also encode this CDR3. The rearrangement uses TRBV19 and TRBJ2-2; 9 bases fit TRBD1. Germline CDR1 LNHDA, CDR2 SQIVND (reference sequence). The V and J ends lost 6 bases and 2 bases, in that order; junction bases with no gene match: 4. The CDR3 consists of 15 residues. CDR3 DNA: TGTGCCAGTAGCCCGGGACAGGGAAACACCGGGGAGCTGTTTTTT. Protein: CASSPGQGNTGELFF.

The gene calls are TRBV5-5 and TRBJ2-7; 8 positions match TRBD1. V lost 2 bases to trimming and J lost 4 bases; unmatched junction nucleotides: 5. The germline CDR1 and CDR2 sequences are SGHKS and YYEKEE (reference sequence). The CDR3 totals 14 residues. CDR3 amino acids: CASSFGQGLYEQYF. The CDR3 bases are TGTGCCAGCAGCTTCGGACAGGGCCTTTACGAGCAGTACTTC.

The V call is TRBV5-1, the J call TRBJ2-3; TRBD2 matches 7 bases. CDR3 size: 15 residues. The V and J ends lost 0 bases and 0 bases, in that order; junction bases with no gene match: 1. Germline V lookup: CDR1 SGHRS, CDR2 YFSETQ. CDR3 nucleotide sequence: TGCGCCAGCAGCTTGGACGGGAGGAGCACAGATACGCAGTATTTT. Its translation is CASSLDGRSTDTQYF.

The chain carries TRBV9 and TRBJ2-3; 10 bases line up with TRBD2. V was clipped by 3 bases and J by 2 bases; unmatched bases: 6. The CDR3 totals 16 residues. Looked up from germline, CDR1 is SGDLS and CDR2 is YYNGEE. In DNA form, the CDR3 reads TGTGCCAGCAGCGCCTCACTAGCGGGACCCACAGATACGCAGTATTTT. The encoded protein is CASSASLAGPTDTQYF.